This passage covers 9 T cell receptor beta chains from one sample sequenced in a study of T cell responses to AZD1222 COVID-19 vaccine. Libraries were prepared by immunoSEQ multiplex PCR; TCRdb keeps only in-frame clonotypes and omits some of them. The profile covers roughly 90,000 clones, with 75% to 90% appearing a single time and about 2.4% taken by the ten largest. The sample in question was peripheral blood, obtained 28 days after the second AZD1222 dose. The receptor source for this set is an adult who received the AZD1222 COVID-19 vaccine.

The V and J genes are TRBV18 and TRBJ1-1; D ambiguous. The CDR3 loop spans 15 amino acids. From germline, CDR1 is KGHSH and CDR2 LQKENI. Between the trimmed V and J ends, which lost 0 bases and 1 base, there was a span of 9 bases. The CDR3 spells CASSPPGRTNTEAFF. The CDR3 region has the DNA TGTGCCAGCTCACCACCCGGCAGGACGAACACTGAAGCTTTCTTT. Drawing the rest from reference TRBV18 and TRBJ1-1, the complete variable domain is NAGVMQNPRHLVRRRGQEARLRCSPMKGHSHVYWYRQLPEEGLKFMVYLQKENIIDESGMPKERFSAEFPKEGPSILRIQQVVRGDSAAYFCASSPPGRTNTEAFFGQGTRLTVV.

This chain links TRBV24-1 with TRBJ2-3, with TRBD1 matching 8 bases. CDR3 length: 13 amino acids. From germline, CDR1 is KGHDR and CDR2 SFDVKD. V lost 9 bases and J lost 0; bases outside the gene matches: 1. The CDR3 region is CATRQGSTDTQYF. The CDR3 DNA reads TGTGCCACCCGACAGGGGAGCACAGATACGCAGTATTTT.

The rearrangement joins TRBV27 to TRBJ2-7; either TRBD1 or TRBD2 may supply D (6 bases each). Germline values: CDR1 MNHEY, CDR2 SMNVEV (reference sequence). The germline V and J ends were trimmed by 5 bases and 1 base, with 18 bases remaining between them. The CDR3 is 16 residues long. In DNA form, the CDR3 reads TGTGCCAGCAGTCCCTCACTGGGGGGCAAATCCTACGAGCAGTACTTC. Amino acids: CASSPSLGGKSYEQYF.

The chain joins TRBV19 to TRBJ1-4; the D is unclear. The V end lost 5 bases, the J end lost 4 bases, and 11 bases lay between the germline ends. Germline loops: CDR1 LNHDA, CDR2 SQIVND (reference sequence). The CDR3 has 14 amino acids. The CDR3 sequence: CASSGLRLNEKLFF. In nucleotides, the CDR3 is TGTGCCAGTAGTGGCCTTCGTCTTAATGAAAAACTGTTTTTT.

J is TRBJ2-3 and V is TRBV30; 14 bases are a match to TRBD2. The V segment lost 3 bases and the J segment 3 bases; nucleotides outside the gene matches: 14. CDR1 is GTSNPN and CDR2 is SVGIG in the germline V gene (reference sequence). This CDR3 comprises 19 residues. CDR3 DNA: TGTGCCTGGAGACCCCCGGGACTAGCGGGAGTAATGAGGACAGATACGCAGTATTTT. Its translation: CAWRPPGLAGVMRTDTQYF. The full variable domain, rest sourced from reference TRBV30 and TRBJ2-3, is SQTIHQWPATLVQPVGSPLSLECTVEGTSNPNLYWYRQAAGRGLQLLFYSVGIGQISSEVPQNLSASRPQDRQFILSSKKLLLSDSGFYLCAWRPPGLAGVMRTDTQYFGPGTRLTVL.

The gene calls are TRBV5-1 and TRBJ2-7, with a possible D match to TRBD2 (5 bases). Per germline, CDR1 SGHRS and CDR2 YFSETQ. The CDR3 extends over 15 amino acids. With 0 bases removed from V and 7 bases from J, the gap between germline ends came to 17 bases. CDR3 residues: CASSLALGSSGEQYF. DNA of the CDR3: TGCGCCAGCAGCTTGGCCCTTGGGTCATCGGGAGAGCAGTACTTC.

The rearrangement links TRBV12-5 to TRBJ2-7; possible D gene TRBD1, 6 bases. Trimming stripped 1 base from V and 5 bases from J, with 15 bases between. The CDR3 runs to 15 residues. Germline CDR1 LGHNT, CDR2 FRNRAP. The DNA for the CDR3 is TGTGCTAGTGGTTTGGGACGGCAGGGGTCCAACGAGCAGTACTTC. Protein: CASGLGRQGSNEQYF.

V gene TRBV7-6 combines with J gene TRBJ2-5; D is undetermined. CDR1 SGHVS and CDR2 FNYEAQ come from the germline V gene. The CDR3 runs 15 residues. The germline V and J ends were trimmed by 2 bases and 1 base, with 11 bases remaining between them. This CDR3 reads CASSLFGSTQETQYF. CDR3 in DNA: TGTGCCAGCAGCTTATTCGGCAGCACCCAAGAGACCCAGTACTTC.

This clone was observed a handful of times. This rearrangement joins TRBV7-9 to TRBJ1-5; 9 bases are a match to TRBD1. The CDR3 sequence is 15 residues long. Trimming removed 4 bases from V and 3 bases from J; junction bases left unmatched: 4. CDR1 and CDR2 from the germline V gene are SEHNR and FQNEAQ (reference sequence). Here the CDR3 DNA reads TGTGCCAGCAGCTCGGGACAGGGTCTCAATCAGCCCCAGCATTTT. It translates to CASSSGQGLNQPQHF.